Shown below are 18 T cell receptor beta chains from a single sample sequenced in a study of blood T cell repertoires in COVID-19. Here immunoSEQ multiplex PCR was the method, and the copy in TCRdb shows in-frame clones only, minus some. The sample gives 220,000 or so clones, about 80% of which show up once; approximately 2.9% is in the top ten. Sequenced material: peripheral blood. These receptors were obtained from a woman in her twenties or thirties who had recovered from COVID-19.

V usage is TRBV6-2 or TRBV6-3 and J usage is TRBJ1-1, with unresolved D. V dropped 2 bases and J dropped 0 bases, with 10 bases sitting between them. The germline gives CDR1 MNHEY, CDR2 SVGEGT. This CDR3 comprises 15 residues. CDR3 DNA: TGTGCCAGCAGTTACGGGCAGGTCATGAACACTGAAGCTTTCTTT. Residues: CASSYGQVMNTEAFF.

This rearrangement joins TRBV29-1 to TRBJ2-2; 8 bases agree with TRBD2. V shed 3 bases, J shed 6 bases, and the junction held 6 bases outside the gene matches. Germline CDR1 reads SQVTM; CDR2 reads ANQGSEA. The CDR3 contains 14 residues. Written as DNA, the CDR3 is TGCAGCGTTGACCTAGTCGGGGGGGCCGGGGAGCTGTTTTTT. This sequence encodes CSVDLVGGAGELFF.

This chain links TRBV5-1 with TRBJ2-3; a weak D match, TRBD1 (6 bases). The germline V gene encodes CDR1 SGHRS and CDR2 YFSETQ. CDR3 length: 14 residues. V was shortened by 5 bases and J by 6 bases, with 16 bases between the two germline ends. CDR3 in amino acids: CASRTGTPSDTQYF. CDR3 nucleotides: TGCGCCAGCAGGACCGGGACACCGAGCGATACGCAGTATTTT.

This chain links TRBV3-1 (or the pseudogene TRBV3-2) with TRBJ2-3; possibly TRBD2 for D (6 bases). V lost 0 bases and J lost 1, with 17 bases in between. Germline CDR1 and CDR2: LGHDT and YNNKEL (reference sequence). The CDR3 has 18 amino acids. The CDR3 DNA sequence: TGTGCCAGCAGCCAAGAATGGTCGGGCGGGGTAGGCACAGATACGCAGTATTTT. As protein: CASSQEWSGGVGTDTQYF.

The DNA for the CDR3 is TGCGCCAGCAGCCTCGGGACTAGCACTCACTACGAGCAGTACTTC. Amino acid sequence: CASSLGTSTHYEQYF. This chain connects TRBV5-1 to TRBJ2-7; 9 positions match TRBD2. This CDR3 has 15 amino acids. J lost 3 bases, V lost 4 bases, and 8 bases had no gene match. Germline loops: CDR1 SGHRS, CDR2 YFSETQ.

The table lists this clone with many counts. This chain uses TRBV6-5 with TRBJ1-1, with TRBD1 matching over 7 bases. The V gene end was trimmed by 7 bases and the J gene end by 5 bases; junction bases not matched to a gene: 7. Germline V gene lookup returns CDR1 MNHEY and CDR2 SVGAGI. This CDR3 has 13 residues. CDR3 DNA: TGTGCCAGCAACCACAGGGGTGGGACTGAAGCTTTCTTT. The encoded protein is CASNHRGGTEAFF.

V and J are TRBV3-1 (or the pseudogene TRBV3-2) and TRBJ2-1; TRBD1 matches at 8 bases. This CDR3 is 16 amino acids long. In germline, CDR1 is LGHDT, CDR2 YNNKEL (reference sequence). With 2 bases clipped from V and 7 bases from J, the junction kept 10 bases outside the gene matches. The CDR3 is CASSQSWTGFLNEQFF. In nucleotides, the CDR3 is TGTGCCAGCAGCCAATCGTGGACAGGGTTTTTAAATGAGCAGTTCTTC.

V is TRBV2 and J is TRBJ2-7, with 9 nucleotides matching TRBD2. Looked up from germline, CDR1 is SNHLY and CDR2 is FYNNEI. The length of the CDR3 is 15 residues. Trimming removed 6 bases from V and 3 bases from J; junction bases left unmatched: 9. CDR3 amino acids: CASSQLAGIGYEQYF. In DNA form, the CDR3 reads TGTGCCAGCAGCCAGCTAGCGGGAATAGGCTACGAGCAGTACTTC.

CDR3 protein: CASSEVGLSNEKLFF. CDR3 sequence (DNA): TGTGCCAGCAGTGAAGTGGGCCTCTCTAATGAAAAACTGTTTTTT. The chain has TRBV2 and TRBJ1-4; D uncertain. Trimming stripped 1 base from V and 3 bases from J, with 9 bases between. Germline V lookup: CDR1 SNHLY, CDR2 FYNNEI. This CDR3 comprises 15 residues.

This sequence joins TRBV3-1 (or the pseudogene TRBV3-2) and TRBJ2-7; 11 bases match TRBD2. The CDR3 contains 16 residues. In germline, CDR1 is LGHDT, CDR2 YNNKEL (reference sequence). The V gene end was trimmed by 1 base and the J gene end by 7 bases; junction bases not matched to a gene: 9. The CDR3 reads CASSQVTSGSLGEQYF. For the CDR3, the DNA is TGTGCCAGCAGCCAAGTAACTAGCGGGAGTCTCGGGGAGCAGTACTTC.

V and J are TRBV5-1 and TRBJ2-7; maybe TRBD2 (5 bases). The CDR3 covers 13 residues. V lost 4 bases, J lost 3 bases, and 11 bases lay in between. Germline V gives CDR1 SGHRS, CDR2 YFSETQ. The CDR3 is CASSGSLGYEQYF. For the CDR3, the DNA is TGCGCCAGCAGCGGGAGTTTAGGCTACGAGCAGTACTTC.

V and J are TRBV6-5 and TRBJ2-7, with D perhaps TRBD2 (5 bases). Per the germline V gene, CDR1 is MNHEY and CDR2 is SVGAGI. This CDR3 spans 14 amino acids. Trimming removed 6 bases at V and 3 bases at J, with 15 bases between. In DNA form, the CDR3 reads TGTGCCAGCAGCCAAGGACTGATGAACTACGAGCAGTACTTC. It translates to CASSQGLMNYEQYF.

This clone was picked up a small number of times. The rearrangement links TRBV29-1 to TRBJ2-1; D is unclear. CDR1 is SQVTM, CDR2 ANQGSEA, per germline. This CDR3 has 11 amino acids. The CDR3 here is CSCTPYNEQFF. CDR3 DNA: TGCTCCTGCACACCCTACAATGAGCAGTTCTTC.

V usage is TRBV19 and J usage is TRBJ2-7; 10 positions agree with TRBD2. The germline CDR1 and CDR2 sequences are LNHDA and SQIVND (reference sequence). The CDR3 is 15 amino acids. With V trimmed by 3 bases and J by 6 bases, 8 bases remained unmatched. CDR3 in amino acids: CASSIPSGRAREQYF. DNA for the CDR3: TGTGCCAGTAGTATTCCCAGCGGGAGGGCCCGCGAGCAGTACTTC.

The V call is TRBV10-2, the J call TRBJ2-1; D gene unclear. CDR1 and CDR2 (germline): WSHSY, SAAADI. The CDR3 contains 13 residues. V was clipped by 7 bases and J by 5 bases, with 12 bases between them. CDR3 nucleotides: TGCGCCAGCACCCTCTGGTGGCACAATGAGCAGTTCTTC. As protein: CASTLWWHNEQFF.

The CDR3 region is CASSLGVAGQGNAYEQYF. As DNA, the CDR3 is TGTGCCAGCAGCTTAGGGGTCGCCGGACAGGGTAATGCCTACGAGCAGTACTTC. The J gene is TRBJ2-7, the V gene TRBV11-2, with 8 bases lining up with TRBD1. There are 18 residues in the CDR3. Germline values: CDR1 SGHAT, CDR2 FQNNGV. V lost 1 base, J lost 2 bases, and 13 bases stayed unmatched.

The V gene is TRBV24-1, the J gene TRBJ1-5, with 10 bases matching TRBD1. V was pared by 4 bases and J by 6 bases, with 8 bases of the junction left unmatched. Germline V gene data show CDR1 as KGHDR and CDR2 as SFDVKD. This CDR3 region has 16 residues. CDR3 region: CATSDDRQGAGQPQHF. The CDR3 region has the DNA TGTGCCACCAGTGACGATAGACAGGGGGCAGGTCAGCCCCAGCATTTT.

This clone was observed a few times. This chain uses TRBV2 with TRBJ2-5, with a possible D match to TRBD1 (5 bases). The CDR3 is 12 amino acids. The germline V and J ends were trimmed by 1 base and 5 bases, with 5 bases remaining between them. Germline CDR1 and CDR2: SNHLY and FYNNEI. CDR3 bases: TGTGCCAGCAGTGAAGAGGGGGAGACCCAGTACTTC. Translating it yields CASSEEGETQYF.